This T cell receptor (beta chain) was sequenced in a study of control samples from healthy donors and cancer patients. The repertoire was sequenced with immunoSEQ multiplex PCR; TCRdb's copy has only in-frame clones and lacks some. In the table there are over 200,000 clones, about four fifths of which are singletons. Per the germline V gene, CDR1 is SGDLS and CDR2 is YYNGEE. This CDR3 spans 14 amino acids. Losses at the gene ends were 2 bases for V and 6 bases for J; bases not matched to a gene: 0. The sequenced sample consisted of PBMCs. The clonotype comes from a woman aged 55-75 years with lung cancer. The chain joins TRBV9 to TRBJ2-2, with 11 nucleotides matching TRBD2. In DNA, the CDR3 is TGTGCCAGCAGCGTTAGCGGGGGGGCCGGGGAGCTGTTTTTT. Its protein is CASSVSGGAGELFF.